This TCR beta chain stems from a study of cytomegalovirus exposure and HLA in healthy donors (dated by TCRdb to about 2017). Turning to the overall study: In an earlier analysis of fewer than 750 of the donors, 276 Gb of sequence data and about 110 million unique TCR beta sequences from 150 million to 200 million T cells were reported. Among the roughly 400 genotyped donors, 81% belonged to the genetic ancestry cluster associated with self-reported Caucasian donors. Among a few hundred genotyped donors of the cohort, an average of about 240,000 unique TCR beta nucleotide sequences were sequenced per donor, approximately 20% of them non-productive. To predict cytomegalovirus infection status, the study combined high-throughput TCR immunosequencing, statistical association of individual TCRs with disease status, and machine learning. In a later analysis, previously published TCR beta repertoires from several hundred donors were re-analyzed and high-resolution HLA genotyping was added so that TCR occurrence patterns could be studied. Because of strong linkage in the cohort, a handful of DR-DQ haplotypes were treated as single units for association and clustering. The aim of the study was to test whether cataloging public T cell receptors could identify signatures of past pathogen exposure. Donor age, sex, ethnicity and CMV serostatus were compiled together with the repertoire data. Every discovery cohort repertoire had been produced on one sequencing platform. Besides the first cohort of some 670 subjects, a separate validation cohort made up of 95 to 150 different subjects was used. Class I and class II HLA loci were covered by the typing at four-digit resolution. Typing coverage varied by locus: roughly 629-640 donors for A, B, C, DRB1 and DQB1; some 520 for DQA1; 600 to 610 for DPA1; roughly 450 for DPB1. An early release that covered more than 550 HLA-typed donors contained 250 to 350 gigabases of sequencing data and tens of millions of unique TCR sequences. The study used immunosequencing to profile the T cell repertoires of 670 or so subjects and linked those repertoires to cytomegalovirus serostatus. Rather than using new phenotypic data, the later analysis identified candidate immune exposures from TCR beta sequences and from how often those sequences occurred across donors. An earlier analysis of some 500 of the donors used high-throughput TCR beta sequencing to judge whether each TCR beta V gene segment behaved as functional or pseudogenic. In a later genetic analysis, genome-wide SNP genotypes for about 55% of the 666 donors were used, and that subset was treated as a discovery cohort. Points the paper makes about the study in general: An earlier analysis of some 560 of the donors showed that most TCR beta V segments appeared in productive rearrangements either about 90% or about 30% of the time, which broadly matched IMGT annotations. It was suggested by the authors that the approach could potentially be generalized to other disease states and immunological phenotypes. In vitro tests confirmed that a few of the cytomegalovirus-associated TCR beta chains recognize cytomegalovirus antigens. Compared with the approximately 700-donor mean, donors in an Asian-associated ancestry cluster had fewer N-insertions in productive TCRs, according to a later genetic analysis. Some IMGT-functional V segments, including TRBV6-2 and TRBV6-3, could not be distinguished by the 87-base-pair reads and were therefore excluded. Strong co-occurrence of HLA alleles, especially DR and DQ, made assigning TCR associations to individual alleles difficult. Because HLA typing was missing for some donors at each locus, association tests included only the typed subset. Across donors, most TCR sequences were observed very rarely, whereas some public TCRs were present in many individuals. Roughly uniform sequencing depth across donors was assumed in presence/absence analyses, although this assumption may not hold. CMV serostatus was the only immune exposure information available for the cohort. In a later analysis, HLA-associated TCR beta chains were found to be more clonally expanded and to have lower generation probabilities than equally common non-associated chains. An association between a missense DCLRE1C variant and V-gene and J-gene trimming of TCR beta chains was found in a later genetic analysis and replicated in an independent cohort. Cytomegalovirus status was reported to be diagnosed by the classifier with high specificity and sensitivity in both the original and validation cohorts. Linkage disequilibrium might explain the correlated functional status among segregating V segments, but an unknown experimental factor could not be ruled out. Because counts were too low, roughly 16 rarely observed V segments, including chromosome 9 orphons, were left out of the earlier analysis of 587 of the donors. A later analysis found that TCR association rates varied across HLA loci, with DRB1 alleles showing the most associated TCRs and HLA-C alleles the fewest. A later analysis found that most CMV-associated TCR beta chains appeared HLA-restricted, with HLA associations seemingly driven largely by CMV exposure. The study listed around 160 TCR beta chains as associated with cytomegalovirus. At a false discovery rate of 0.05, a later analysis linked around 17,000 TCR beta sequences to specific HLA alleles. Several of the top co-occurrence clusters appeared to be linked to parvovirus B19, influenza, CMV and Epstein-Barr virus, according to a later analysis. This cohort had only TCR beta chains sequenced, and the lack of alpha or paired-chain data limited which features could be detected. The sequencing pipeline was judged likely to have produced a cluster of highly shared sequence variants as a technical artifact. A further reported finding was that TCR beta sequences accurately predicted the HLA-A and HLA-B alleles for most subjects in the first cohort.

In total, approximately 690 healthy bone marrow donors made up the cohort. At the time of sampling, every cohort member was nominally healthy, though immune exposures that went unrecorded were likely present. The donor was CMV seronegative and was included in the group of 352 seronegative cohort members. A peripheral blood sample was provided by each donor, and peripheral blood mononuclear cells were used for TCR beta sequencing. Genomic DNA extraction from the blood cell samples was performed with the Qiagen DNeasy Blood Extraction Kit. Library preparation was by the immunoSEQ multiplex PCR assay. A mixture of 60 forward primers for TCR Vbeta segments and 13 reverse primers for TCR Jbeta segments was used in the multiplex PCR. Amplification of the CDR3 region of rearranged TCR beta genes was performed with a multiplex PCR assay on genomic DNA. The amplified TCR beta libraries were sequenced on the Illumina HiSeq System as 87-base-pair reads. As for how the authors treated the data: In a later analysis, tens of millions of unique TCR beta chains were counted across the 690 or so repertoires, and about 9.9 million of these chains were shared by at least two donors. Raw reads were error-corrected and collapsed into unique sequences by a nearest-neighbor algorithm in which closely related sequences were merged to remove PCR and sequencing errors. To assign V, D and J gene segments, CDR3 sequences were aligned to IMGT reference sequences. For a sequence to be retained, a match of at least six nucleotides was required to both a V gene segment and a J gene segment. Rearrangements were classified as productive when the CDR3 lacked stop codons and remained in frame with V and J, and all other rearrangements were classified as non-productive. CDR3 was defined according to IMGT convention as the region running from the second conserved V-encoded cysteine to the conserved J-encoded phenylalanine. Sequences without an unambiguous match to a single V gene segment were excluded from the earlier analysis of about 630 of the donors. An earlier analysis of a few hundred of the donors classified V segments as functional when productive rearrangements were above 56.7% and as segregating when the standard deviation between donors was above 5%. A statistical classification framework was built for diagnosing cytomegalovirus status from the catalog of TCR beta chain sequences. In a later analysis, TCR nucleotide sequences were compared against IMGT/GENE-DB human TR gene sequences so that V and J genes could be assigned. Using the TCRdist pipeline, a later analysis assigned CDR3 sequences along with most-parsimonious VDJ recombination scenarios. A later analysis defined each TCR beta chain by its CDR3 amino acid sequence plus V-gene family, and excluded reads lacking a unique V-gene family. A later analysis removed several hundred highly shared, low-generation-probability nucleotide sequences to deal with suspected cross-contamination and a sequencing artifact. For each public chain, a later analysis derived a clonal expansion index from normalized ranks of inferred template counts within each repertoire. In a later analysis, generation probabilities were computed using a VDJ recombination model fitted to out-of-frame rearrangements, and the results were checked against IGoR. In a later analysis, hypergeometric tests were used to score TCR-TCR, TCR-HLA and TCR-CMV co-occurrence, with a repertoire-size bias correction applied to TCR pairs. To estimate false discovery rates, a later analysis permuted the HLA or CMV assignments 20 times. In a later analysis, co-occurring TCRs were grouped with DBSCAN, and TCRdist sequence similarity was added when clustering was performed within HLA-allele-positive subsets. For co-occurrence clustering, repertoires with fewer than 30,000 or more than 120,000 public chains were excluded, along with five repertoires with anomalous nucleotide sharing. TCRdb took over this immuneACCESS table, retaining in-frame rearrangements with V and J assigned. Such tables are incomplete; in checked studies, under half of the missing clones stem from an unresolved V gene, and the remainder is unexplained. V, J and clone size reflect that table, while D and trimming were determined from the DNA. The sample table lists 250,000 or so clones, about nine tenths of them with a count of one. The ten top clones hold 1.7% of the sample.

Sequences SEHNR (CDR1) and FQNEAQ (CDR2) are obtained from the germline V gene (reference sequence). Here V drops 1 base and J drops 4 bases, and the junction holds 6 bases not matched to any gene. Taken from cysteine to phenylalanine, the CDR3 has 16 residues. Only the CDR3 portion is preserved as DNA: 48 bases, with reading frame beginning at the first base. For this clone: Its recognized antigen is unknown. Nothing much larger sits one base from this clone, and base qualities are not available.

The rearrangement joined TRBV7-9 to TRBJ1-1; 10 bases in the middle match TRBD1. The sequence derives from a girl aged 2-9 years in good health and CMV-seronegative. Material: PBMCs. The CDR3 loop reads CASSLDAGQGVTEAFF. The nucleotides read TGTGCCAGCAGCTTAGATGCTGGACAGGGGGTCACTGAAGCTTTCTTT.